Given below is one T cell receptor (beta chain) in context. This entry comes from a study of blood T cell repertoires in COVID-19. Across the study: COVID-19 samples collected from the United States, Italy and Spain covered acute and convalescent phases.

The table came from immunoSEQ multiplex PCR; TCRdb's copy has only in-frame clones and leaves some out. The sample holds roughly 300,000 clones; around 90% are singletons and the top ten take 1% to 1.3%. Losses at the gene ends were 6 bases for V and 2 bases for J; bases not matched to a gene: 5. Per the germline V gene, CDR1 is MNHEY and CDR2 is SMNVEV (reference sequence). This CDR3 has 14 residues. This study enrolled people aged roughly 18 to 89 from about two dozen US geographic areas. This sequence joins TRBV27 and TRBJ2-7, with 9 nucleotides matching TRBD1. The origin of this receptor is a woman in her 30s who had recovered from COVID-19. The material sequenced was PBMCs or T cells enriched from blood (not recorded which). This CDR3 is CASRDRGWAYEQYF. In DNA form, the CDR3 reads TGTGCCAGCAGGGACAGGGGCTGGGCCTACGAGCAGTACTTC.